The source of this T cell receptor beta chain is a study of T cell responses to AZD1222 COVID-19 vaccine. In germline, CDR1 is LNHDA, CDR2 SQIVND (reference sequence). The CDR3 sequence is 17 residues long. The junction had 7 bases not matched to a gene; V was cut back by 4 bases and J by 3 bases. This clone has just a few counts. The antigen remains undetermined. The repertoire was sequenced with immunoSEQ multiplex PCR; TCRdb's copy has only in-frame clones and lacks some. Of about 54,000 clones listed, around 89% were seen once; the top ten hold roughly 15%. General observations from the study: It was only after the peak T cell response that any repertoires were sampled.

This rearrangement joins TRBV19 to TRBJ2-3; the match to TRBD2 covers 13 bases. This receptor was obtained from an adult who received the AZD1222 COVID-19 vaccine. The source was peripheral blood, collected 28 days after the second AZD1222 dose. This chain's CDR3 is CASSTGLAGVDTDTQYF. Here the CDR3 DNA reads TGTGCCAGTAGTACAGGACTAGCGGGAGTAGATACAGATACGCAGTATTTT.